This T cell receptor beta chain was identified during a study of PD-1 blockade in classical Hodgkin lymphoma. TCRdb's copy holds only in-frame clones and misses some; the assay was immunoSEQ multiplex PCR. The top ten hold approximately 2.9% of the sample, which has about 89,000 clones, approximately 90% seen once. The germline gives CDR1 LNHDA, CDR2 SQIVND (reference sequence). The CDR3 has 13 amino acids. Regarding time point: cycle 4 day 1 (C4D1), after around six weeks of nivolumab. Relapse was seen in all patients after autologous stem cell transplantation, and brentuximab vedotin exposure was variable.

Sequences were derived from peripheral blood mononuclear cells (PBMCs), sampled before the fourth cycle of nivolumab. J is TRBJ2-5 and V is TRBV19; the D is unclear. The DNA end favors TRBJ2-7, so the J call may be wrong. This receptor was taken from a human donor with classical Hodgkin lymphoma. CDR3 bases: TGTGCCAGTAGCTCTGCCATCGCCTACGAGCAGTACTTC. It codes for CASSSAIAYEQYF.